The rows below give T cell receptor beta chains drawn from one sample of a study of identical twins. Each CDR3 protein gets one entry after TCRdb re-called the 5' RACE reads with MiXCR. The repertoire holds approximately 490,000 distinct CDR3 sequences, around 24% seen once, with 0.4% to 0.6% in the top ten. The same specimen was also included in a second study, on yellow fever vaccine responses in identical twins.

The sequenced material came from CD4+ T cells sorted from blood. The receptors derive from a woman aged 18-29 years in good health. Both conserved end residues are part of each CDR3. The order of the fields is V gene, clone size, J gene, D gene, CDR3 protein, CDR3 DNA. A D gene is named only where the DNA matches it firmly. Rows give clone size only sometimes, using once, few, many, or a class for an expanded clone.

>TRBV6-6|-|TRBJ2-1|TRBD2
CASMLAGKPEQFF
TGTGCCAGCATGCTAGCGGGAAAACCTGAGCAGTTCTTC
>TRBV12-3/TRBV12-4|-|TRBJ1-2|-
CASSRGLGNYGYTF
TGTGCCAGCAGCCGAGGGTTGGGAAACTATGGCTACACCTTC
>TRBV20-1|-|TRBJ1-2|TRBD1
CSLTVLYRQGASGYTF
TGCAGCCTTACCGTCTTGTACAGACAGGGGGCGTCTGGCTACACCTTC
>TRBV5-1|few|TRBJ2-7|-
CASSTMDGSYEQYF
TGCGCCAGCAGCACCATGGACGGTTCCTACGAGCAGTACTTC
>TRBV5-5|-|TRBJ2-7|-
CASSQGAGLSSYEQYF
TGTGCCAGCAGCCAGGGTGCAGGATTAAGCTCCTACGAGCAGTACTTC
>TRBV12-3/TRBV12-4|-|TRBJ2-5|TRBD1
CASSPWTGQETQYF
TGTGCCAGCAGTCCTTGGACAGGGCAAGAGACCCAGTACTTC
>TRBV28|-|TRBJ1-5|-
CASSPPRPPSNQPQHF
TGTGCCAGCAGCCCACCGAGACCTCCTAGCAATCAGCCCCAGCATTTT
>TRBV11-1|-|TRBJ2-1|TRBD2
CASSHKGTSGRGYNEQFF
TGTGCCAGCAGCCACAAAGGGACTAGCGGGAGAGGATACAATGAGCAGTTCTTC
>TRBV5-6|-|TRBJ2-6|TRBD2
CVSPFAGGAAGANVLTF
TGTGTCAGCCCCTTCGCGGGGGGCGCAGCTGGGGCCAACGTCCTGACTTTC
>TRBV6-1|few|TRBJ2-2|-
CASSAPTSSTGELFF
TGTGCCAGCAGTGCCCCGACTAGTTCCACCGGGGAGCTGTTTTTT
>TRBV10-2|few|TRBJ2-3|TRBD2
CASRDRSAGAGLQADTQYF
TGCGCCAGCAGAGATAGGTCAGCGGGAGCTGGTCTACAGGCCGATACGCAGTATTTT
>TRBV15|few|TRBJ1-3|-
CATSRDSTDSSGNTIYF
TGTGCCACCAGCAGAGATAGCACAGATTCATCTGGAAACACCATATATTTT
>TRBV11-2|-|TRBJ2-5|-
CASSFVAGGETQYF
TGTGCCAGCAGCTTTGTTGCTGGGGGGGAGACCCAGTACTTC
>TRBV20-1|few|TRBJ2-7|TRBD2
CSARAPTPGGAYEQYF
TGCAGTGCTAGAGCACCCACCCCGGGAGGGGCCTACGAGCAGTACTTC
>TRBV29-1|few|TRBJ2-3|-
CSVEEALAFTDTQYF
TGCAGCGTTGAAGAAGCCCTAGCGTTCACAGATACGCAGTATTTT
>TRBV7-3|few|TRBJ2-1|-
CASSLLSSGGYNEQFF
TGTGCCAGCAGCTTATTAAGTAGCGGAGGTTACAATGAGCAGTTCTTC
>TRBV19|-|TRBJ2-7|TRBD2
CASSMGRENLYEQYF
TGTGCCAGTAGTATGGGGCGGGAGAATTTGTACGAGCAGTACTTC
>TRBV2|-|TRBJ2-3|TRBD2
CASSASGGSTDTQYF
TGTGCCAGCAGTGCGAGCGGGGGTAGCACAGATACGCAGTATTTT
>TRBV5-1|-|TRBJ2-7|-
CASSLAGGGPYEQYF
TGCGCCAGCAGCTTGGCGGGTGGGGGTCCTTACGAGCAGTACTTC
>TRBV6-5|-|TRBJ2-4|-
CASSSASALAKNIQYF
TGTGCCAGCAGTTCCGCGAGCGCCCTAGCCAAAAACATTCAGTACTTC
>TRBV6-5|-|TRBJ2-7|-
CASRGLFYEQYF
TGTGCCAGCAGGGGACTCTTCTACGAGCAGTACTTC
>TRBV27|-|TRBJ2-3|-
CASSPRRGRTDTQYF
TGTGCCAGCAGTCCTCGCCGCGGTAGAACAGATACGCAGTATTTT
>TRBV12-3/TRBV12-4|few|TRBJ1-4|TRBD1
CASSQITGAHEKLFF
TGTGCCAGCAGCCAAATTACAGGGGCCCATGAAAAACTGTTTTTT
>TRBV12-3/TRBV12-4|few|TRBJ2-1|-
CASSFSSSGGYEQFF
TGTGCCAGCAGTTTCTCGTCTAGTGGGGGTTATGAGCAGTTCTTC
>TRBV5-1|-|TRBJ1-1|-
CASSLDYATPLTEAFF
TGCGCCAGCAGCTTGGATTATGCTACCCCTCTCACTGAAGCTTTCTTT
>TRBV5-5|few|TRBJ2-2|-
CASSAPLTGELFF
TGTGCCAGCAGCGCTCCTCTGACCGGGGAGCTGTTTTTT
>TRBV6-1|-|TRBJ2-6|-
CASSPWTRAVSSGANVLTF
TGTGCCAGCAGTCCTTGGACAAGGGCCGTTTCCTCTGGGGCCAACGTCCTGACTTTC
>TRBV6-5|-|TRBJ2-4|-
CASTLAKNIQYF
TGTGCCAGCACCTTAGCCAAAAACATTCAGTACTTC
>TRBV29-1|few|TRBJ2-5|TRBD2
CSGASGLAGSGETQYF
TGCAGCGGCGCTTCGGGACTAGCGGGGTCCGGAGAGACCCAGTACTTC
>TRBV4-2|many|TRBJ2-2|TRBD2
CASSRGREERTGELFF
TGTGCCAGCAGCCGGGGGCGGGAGGAGAGGACCGGGGAGCTGTTTTTT
>TRBV3-1|-|TRBJ2-3|-
CASSQGGTLRDTQYF
TGTGCCAGCAGCCAAGGGGGGACCCTACGGGATACGCAGTATTTT
>TRBV5-1|-|TRBJ2-2|-
CASSLVQGLAPNTGELFF
TGCGCCAGCAGCTTGGTTCAGGGCCTAGCGCCTAACACCGGGGAGCTGTTTTTT
>TRBV27|few|TRBJ2-1|TRBD2
CASSLWGTSGSVLGNEQFF
TGTGCCAGCAGTTTATGGGGGACTAGCGGGAGCGTCCTTGGGAATGAGCAGTTCTTC
>TRBV28|-|TRBJ1-1|-
CASSRRGAPNTEAFF
TGTGCCAGCAGTCGTCGGGGGGCGCCGAACACTGAAGCTTTCTTT
>TRBV5-1|many|TRBJ2-7|TRBD2
CASSTSGSSYEQYF
TGCGCCAGCAGCACCAGCGGGAGCTCCTACGAGCAGTACTTC